One sample yielded the 27 T cell receptor beta chains listed below, sequenced in a study of blood T cell repertoires in COVID-19. Produced via immunoSEQ multiplex PCR; TCRdb's table is partial and in-frame only. The sample consists of about 120,000 clones, about nine tenths of them appearing once. The specimen was peripheral blood. These receptors came from a man aged 40-55 years with acute or convalescent COVID-19.

The chain uses TRBV7-9 and TRBJ1-2; D may be TRBD1 (6 bases). CDR1 is SEHNR and CDR2 is FQNEAQ in the germline V gene (reference sequence). The CDR3 extends over 13 amino acids. Trimming removed 1 base at V and 6 bases at J, with 9 bases between. Here the CDR3 DNA reads TGTGCCAGCAGCTTAGACAGGGTCGATGGCTACACCTTC. It translates to CASSLDRVDGYTF.

This rearrangement joins TRBV29-1 to TRBJ2-1, with 9 bases aligning to TRBD1. Looked up from germline, CDR1 is SQVTM and CDR2 is ANQGSEA. This CDR3 comprises 13 residues. V shed 4 bases, J shed 7 bases, and the junction held 5 bases outside the gene matches. The CDR3 protein is CSVVGQGMNEQFF. DNA for the CDR3: TGCAGCGTTGTGGGACAGGGTATGAATGAGCAGTTCTTC.

The chain combines TRBV7-9 with TRBJ2-2; tentatively, D is TRBD2 (5 bases). V was pared by 9 bases and J by 4 bases, with 9 bases between. The germline V gene encodes CDR1 SEHNR and CDR2 FQNEAQ (reference sequence). There are 12 residues in the CDR3. This chain's CDR3 is CASDGGTGELFF. CDR3 bases: TGTGCCAGTGACGGAGGCACCGGGGAGCTGTTTTTT.

The chain links TRBV19 to TRBJ1-5, with 9 bases fitting TRBD1. Germline V gene data show CDR1 as LNHDA and CDR2 as SQIVND (reference sequence). CDR3 length: 12 residues. J gave up 4 bases and V 9 bases, and 1 base lay outside the gene matches. The CDR3 nucleotides are TGTGCCAGCGGGACAGGGAATCAGCCCCAGCATTTT. Protein sequence: CASGTGNQPQHF.

CDR3 sequence (DNA): TGTGCCAGTAGTGACGACAGGACCCGCAATCAGCCCCAGCATTTT. Protein sequence: CASSDDRTRNQPQHF. The rearrangement uses TRBV19 and TRBJ1-5, with a possible D match to TRBD1 (6 bases). CDR3 length equals 15 residues. The V gene's germline CDR1 is LNHDA and CDR2 SQIVND (reference sequence). Trimming stripped 5 bases from V and 2 bases from J, with 13 bases between.

V and J are TRBV5-1 and TRBJ2-5; 10 nucleotides line up with TRBD2. The germline V gene encodes CDR1 SGHRS and CDR2 YFSETQ. Trimming removed 4 bases from V and 2 bases from J; junction bases left unmatched: 2. The CDR3 runs to 14 residues. Here the CDR3 reads CASSRTSGQETQYF. In DNA, the CDR3 is TGCGCCAGCAGCCGGACTAGCGGTCAAGAGACCCAGTACTTC.

This rearrangement joins TRBV6-5 to TRBJ2-3; 10 bases are shared with TRBD2. V dropped 2 bases and J dropped 4; count of bases not matched to a gene: 6. Germline V lookup: CDR1 MNHEY, CDR2 SVGAGI. The CDR3 has 16 residues. The CDR3 DNA follows: TGTGCCAGCAGTTACCACTTAGCGGGAGGTCCAGATACGCAGTATTTT. Protein: CASSYHLAGGPDTQYF.

The CDR3 reads CATSEAQGRVGELFF. Here the CDR3 DNA reads TGTGCCACCAGTGAAGCGCAGGGGCGGGTCGGGGAGCTGTTTTTT. V gene TRBV24-1 combines with J gene TRBJ2-2, with D perhaps TRBD1 (6 bases). The CDR3 covers 15 residues. Germline CDR1 KGHDR, CDR2 SFDVKD. The V end lost 4 bases, the J end lost 7 bases, and 15 bases lay between the germline ends.

The sample holds one count of this clone. The V and J genes are TRBV29-1 and TRBJ2-2; D remains ambiguous. The CDR3 spans 13 residues. CDR1 and CDR2 (germline): SQVTM, ANQGSEA. With 5 bases removed from V and 1 base from J, the gap between germline ends came to 8 bases. The CDR3, as DNA: TGCAGCGTTTCCCCTTTGAACACCGGGGAGCTGTTTTTT. Translated: CSVSPLNTGELFF.

This chain links TRBV10-2 with TRBJ2-1; D gene ambiguous. The CDR3 spans 10 residues. Trimming removed 10 bases from V and 12 bases from J, with 13 bases in between. Germline CDR1 is WSHSY and CDR2 is SAAADI. CDR3 loop: CATLGERQFF. CDR3 in DNA: TGCGCCACCCTAGGCGAGAGGCAGTTCTTC.

This clone was seen a handful of times. V and J are TRBV4-2 and TRBJ2-7, with 14 bases aligning to TRBD2. The CDR3 runs 18 residues. Looked up from germline, CDR1 is LGHNA and CDR2 is YNFKEQ. J lost 2 bases, V lost 1 base, and 7 bases had no gene match. For the CDR3, the DNA is TGTGCCAGCAGCCAAGCCCTTAGACTAGCGGGGGGGCCCTACGAGCAGTACTTC. Amino acid sequence: CASSQALRLAGGPYEQYF.

The chain recombines TRBV12-3 or TRBV12-4 with TRBJ1-2; D is ambiguous. V was trimmed by 4 bases and J by 7 bases, leaving 10 bases between them. The CDR3 covers 12 residues. CDR3 sequence (DNA): TGTGCCAGCAGTTACTCTTCCGGTGGCTACACCTTC. It translates to CASSYSSGGYTF.

This chain joins TRBV30 and TRBJ1-2; perhaps TRBD1 as D (6 bases). The germline gives CDR1 GTSNPN, CDR2 SVGIG (reference sequence). The length of the CDR3 is 11 residues. In DNA form, the CDR3 reads TGTGCTACTAGGGGGGGGAGAACCTACACCTTC. Encoded protein: CATRGGRTYTF.

The chain employs TRBV14 and TRBJ2-2; D unclear. V was cut by 3 bases and J by 12 bases, with 20 bases left in between. Germline CDR1 SGHDN, CDR2 FVKESK. The length of the CDR3 is 15 residues. The CDR3 spells CASSHQDERRLKLFF. CDR3 DNA: TGTGCCAGCAGCCACCAAGATGAACGGAGACTGAAGCTGTTTTTT.

This chain uses TRBV15 with TRBJ2-1; no reliable D call. With 0 bases removed from V and 4 bases from J, the gap between germline ends came to 7 bases. Germline V gene sequence: CDR1 LNHNV, CDR2 YYDKDF (reference sequence). This CDR3 spans 14 amino acids. CDR3 nucleotide sequence: TGTGCCACCAGCAGAGAGGCATTTTACAATGAGCAGTTCTTC. This gives the protein CATSREAFYNEQFF.

The V call is TRBV27, the J call TRBJ1-6, with D uncertain. This CDR3 has 15 residues. CDR1 and CDR2 from the germline V gene are MNHEY and SMNVEV (reference sequence). Trimming removed 4 bases at V and 5 bases at J, with 12 bases between. The CDR3 DNA reads TGTGCCAGCAGTTGGCATTACAGAGATAATTCACCCCTCCACTTT. It is translated as CASSWHYRDNSPLHF.

This clone is a singleton in its sample. Other DNA variants within this sample encode the same CDR3. The chain recombines TRBV7-2 with TRBJ2-4; 12 positions agree with TRBD2. The trim removed 7 bases at V and 0 bases at J, leaving 13 bases unmatched. Germline CDR1 is SGHTA and CDR2 is FQGNSA. This CDR3 comprises 19 residues. The DNA of the CDR3 is TGTGCCAGCACCCAACGGGTGCTAGCGGGGGGGTTAGCCAAAAACATTCAGTACTTC. Amino acid sequence: CASTQRVLAGGLAKNIQYF.

The gene calls are TRBV27 and TRBJ1-5; 7 nucleotides align to TRBD1. This CDR3 region has 13 residues. The germline V gene encodes CDR1 MNHEY and CDR2 SMNVEV (reference sequence). V was clipped by 5 bases and J by 4 bases; unmatched bases: 2. The chain's CDR3 is CASSRQGNQPQHF. The CDR3 nucleotides read TGTGCCAGCAGTAGACAGGGTAATCAGCCCCAGCATTTT.

The chain has TRBV11-3 and TRBJ1-1; tentatively, D is TRBD1 (6 bases). Trimming took off 4 bases at V and 5 bases at J, with 17 bases between the two ends. Per the germline V gene, CDR1 is SGHNT and CDR2 is YENEEA. This CDR3 comprises 15 residues. The CDR3 spells CASSSSSGGRTEAFF. The CDR3, as DNA: TGTGCCAGCAGCTCTTCCTCGGGGGGCCGGACTGAAGCTTTCTTT. The entire variable domain, with the rest obtained from reference TRBV11-3 and TRBJ1-1, is as follows: EAGVVQSPRYKIIEKKQPVAFWCNPISGHNTLYWYLQNLGQGPELLIRYENEEAVDDSQLPKDRFSAERLKGVDSTLKIQPAELGDSAVYLCASSSSSGGRTEAFFGQGTRLTVV.

The V gene is TRBV5-1, the J gene TRBJ2-2, with a weak D call TRBD1 (5 bases). Per the germline V gene, CDR1 is SGHRS and CDR2 is YFSETQ. The CDR3 extends over 16 amino acids. The V end lost 3 bases, the J end lost 1 base, and 13 bases lay between the germline ends. The CDR3 nucleotides are TGCGCCAGCAGCTACCTTCCAGGGCTGAACACCGGGGAGCTGTTTTTT. Translation gives CASSYLPGLNTGELFF.

This clone has a count of ten or more. This same CDR3 is encoded by further DNA sequences in the sample. The chain carries TRBV18 and TRBJ1-5; 10 positions agree with TRBD1. V trimming: 3 bases; J trimming: 2 bases; junction bases outside the gene matches: 7. Germline CDR1 and CDR2: KGHSH and LQKENI. The length of the CDR3 is 17 residues. The CDR3 DNA follows: TGTGCCAGCTCACCTTCCGCTGGACAGGGGGGCAATCAGCCCCAGCATTTT. As protein: CASSPSAGQGGNQPQHF. Combining the CDR3 with reference TRBV18 and TRBJ1-5 gives the whole variable domain NAGVMQNPRHLVRRRGQEARLRCSPMKGHSHVYWYRQLPEEGLKFMVYLQKENIIDESGMPKERFSAEFPKEGPSILRIQQVVRGDSAAYFCASSPSAGQGGNQPQHFGDGTRLSIL.

This chain joins TRBV19 and TRBJ1-1; 10 positions match TRBD1. Unmatched junction bases numbered 7, after V lost 3 bases and J lost 0 bases. The CDR3 is 17 amino acids. CDR1 and CDR2 from the germline V gene are LNHDA and SQIVND (reference sequence). The DNA of the CDR3 is TGTGCCAGTAGTATGGGCAGACAGGGGGCGATGAACACTGAAGCTTTCTTT. This codes for CASSMGRQGAMNTEAFF. The full variable domain, rest sourced from reference TRBV19 and TRBJ1-1, is DGGITQSPKYLFRKEGQNVTLSCEQNLNHDAMYWYRQDPGQGLRLIYYSQIVNDFQKGDIAEGYSVSREKKESFPLTVTSAQKNPTAFYLCASSMGRQGAMNTEAFFGQGTRLTVV.

The chain recombines TRBV6-4 with TRBJ1-1; 11 nucleotides agree with TRBD1. The ends lost 8 bases at V and 0 bases at J; junction bases unmatched: 8. The CDR3 is 16 residues long. Germline V gene lookup returns CDR1 MRHNA and CDR2 SNTAGT. The DNA for the CDR3 is TGTGCCAGCGAAAGGACAGGGGGCCACATGAACACTGAAGCTTTCTTT. Translated, it gives CASERTGGHMNTEAFF.

The chain joins TRBV5-5 to TRBJ1-1; D unclear. Germline-derived CDR1 and CDR2 are SGHKS and YYEKEE (reference sequence). Trimming cost V 4 bases and J 0 bases, with 7 bases left between them. The CDR3 is 13 amino acids. The CDR3 bases are TGTGCCAGCAGCGCCACAGTGAACACTGAAGCTTTCTTT. This codes for CASSATVNTEAFF. The entire variable domain, with the rest obtained from reference TRBV5-5 and TRBJ1-1, is as follows: DAGVTQSPTHLIKTRGQQVTLRCSPISGHKSVSWYQQVLGQGPQFIFQYYEKEERGRGNFPDRFSARQFPNYSSELNVNALLLGDSALYLCASSATVNTEAFFGQGTRLTVV.

The chain employs TRBV9 and TRBJ2-7, with 10 bases lining up with TRBD1. This CDR3 is built from 15 residues. The junction had 7 bases not matched to a gene; V was cut back by 4 bases and J by 3 bases. Germline V gene lookup returns CDR1 SGDLS and CDR2 YYNGEE. Written as DNA, the CDR3 is TGTGCCAGCAGCCCCCGGGACAGGGGAAGCTACGAGCAGTACTTC. Residues: CASSPRDRGSYEQYF.

The chain carries TRBV5-4 and TRBJ2-5; 7 bases map to TRBD1. This CDR3 region has 15 residues. Germline V lookup: CDR1 SGHNT, CDR2 YYREEE (reference sequence). Trimming removed 0 bases from V and 9 bases from J; junction bases left unmatched: 11. The CDR3 DNA follows: TGTGCCAGCAGCTTGGCCGGGACAGCCGTAGGGGCCCAGTACTTC. Translating it yields CASSLAGTAVGAQYF.

This chain joins TRBV27 and TRBJ2-6; D remains unclear. This CDR3 region has 14 residues. Germline CDR1 reads MNHEY; CDR2 reads SMNVEV (reference sequence). V dropped 6 bases and J dropped 0 bases, with 6 bases sitting between them. CDR3 in DNA: TGTGCCAGCAGCAGTTCCTCTGGGGCCAACGTCCTGACTTTC. It codes for CASSSSSGANVLTF.